Shown below are 5 T cell receptor beta chains from a single sample sequenced in a study of blood T cells in healthy people across ages. The use of a sample-barcoded 5' primer and a J-beta primer mix characterized a second PCR of roughly 7 to 12 cycles. Each CDR3 protein is one row after TCRdb ran MiXCR on the 5' RACE reads. The sample records hundreds of thousands of distinct CDR3 sequences, 48% being singletons. Material: blood. The receptors stem from a man younger than 40 in good health.

J is TRBJ2-3 and V is TRBV4-1, with TRBD2 matching 10 bases. From germline, CDR1 is MGHRA and CDR2 YSYEKL. The V segment lost 0 bases and the J segment 2 bases; nucleotides outside the gene matches: 5. The CDR3 sequence is 17 residues long. The CDR3 here is CASSQEGLAGVTDTQYF. The CDR3 bases are TGCGCCAGCAGCCAAGAAGGGCTAGCGGGGGTCACAGATACGCAGTATTTT.

The chain is built from TRBV6-1 and TRBJ1-2; 9 bases are shared with TRBD1. Trimming cost V 6 bases and J 2 bases; bases outside gene matches: 10. CDR1 is MNHNS, CDR2 SASEGT, per germline. This CDR3 is 16 amino acids long. CDR3 nucleotide sequence: TGTGCCAGCAGAGTCGGACAGGGGATCAGGAACTATGGCTACACCTTC. The encoded protein is CASRVGQGIRNYGYTF.

In nucleotides, the CDR3 is TGTGCCAGCAGGATGCTAGCCCAAGAGACCCAGTACTTC. It translates to CASRMLAQETQYF. The chain links TRBV6-5 to TRBJ2-5; TRBD2 is a possible D gene (5 bases). Trimming shortened V by 6 bases and J by 1 base, and 9 bases separated the two germline ends. The CDR3 sequence is 13 residues long. Germline V lookup: CDR1 MNHEY, CDR2 SVGAGI.

The genes are TRBV10-3 and TRBJ2-5, with a tentative D call TRBD2 (6 bases). Trimming cost V 3 bases and J 5 bases, with 19 bases left between them. CDR3 length: 16 residues. In germline, CDR1 is ENHRY, CDR2 SYGVKD. DNA for the CDR3: TGTGCCATCAGTGACCCGACTAGTCGGGGGTGGGAGACCCAGTACTTC. It encodes CAISDPTSRGWETQYF.

The genes are TRBV6-1 and TRBJ1-2; D is unresolved. There are 14 residues in the CDR3. In germline, CDR1 is MNHNS, CDR2 SASEGT. V lost 0 bases and J lost 8, with 13 bases in between. CDR3 bases: TGTGCCAGCAGTGAAGCGCGGGGAAATGGAGGCTACACCTTC. Protein: CASSEARGNGGYTF.